This T cell receptor beta chain was identified in a study of CD8 T cells in Susac syndrome. Study-wide background: Blood was drawn from patients with Susac syndrome. At that point, they were therapy-naive, on corticosteroids, or on intravenous immunoglobulin alone.

CD8+ and CD4+ T cells circulating in blood were sequenced for TCR beta. This CDR3 has 17 amino acids. With 1 base removed from V and 3 bases from J, the gap between germline ends came to 18 bases. Germline CDR1 is MRHNA and CDR2 is SNTAGT. Random hexamers were used to reverse transcribe 0.5 to 1 ug of RNA. In TCRdb, the immunoSEQ multiplex PCR reads were re-called with MiXCR into one record per CDR3 protein. The sample comprises about 140,000 distinct CDR3 sequences, about 94% of which are singletons, and around 0.08% rests with the top ten. The TCR was taken from a human donor with Susac syndrome. The sample consisted of CD4+ T cells from PBMCs. V and J are TRBV6-4 and TRBJ1-2, with D possibly being TRBD1 (5 bases). Here the CDR3 DNA reads TGTGCCAGCAGTGACTGTAGGGGAAGAGATTTTGACTATGGCTACACCTTC. It specifies CASSDCRGRDFDYGYTF.